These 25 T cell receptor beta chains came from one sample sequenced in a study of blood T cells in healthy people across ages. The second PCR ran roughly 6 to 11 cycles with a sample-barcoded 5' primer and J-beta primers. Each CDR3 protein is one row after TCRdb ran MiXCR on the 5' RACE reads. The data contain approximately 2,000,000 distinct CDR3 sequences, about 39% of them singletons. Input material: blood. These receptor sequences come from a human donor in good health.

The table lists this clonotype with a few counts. CDR3 protein: CASSNGMGGDTEAFF. The CDR3 region has the DNA TGTGCCAGTAGTAACGGTATGGGAGGAGACACTGAAGCTTTCTTT. The chain combines TRBV19 with TRBJ1-1; D unclear. CDR1 and CDR2 from the germline V gene are LNHDA and SQIVND (reference sequence). The V gene lost 4 bases and the J gene lost 3 bases, with 15 bases spanning the gap. The CDR3 consists of 15 residues.

The CDR3 loop is CASSPGESPSTDTQYF. In nucleotides, the CDR3 is TGTGCCAGCAGCCCAGGGGAGTCACCTAGCACAGATACGCAGTATTTT. The chain has TRBV11-3 and TRBJ2-3, with D tentatively TRBD1 (6 bases). The CDR3 contains 16 residues. V was clipped by 5 bases and J by 0 bases, with 15 bases between them. Per the germline V gene, CDR1 is SGHNT and CDR2 is YENEEA.

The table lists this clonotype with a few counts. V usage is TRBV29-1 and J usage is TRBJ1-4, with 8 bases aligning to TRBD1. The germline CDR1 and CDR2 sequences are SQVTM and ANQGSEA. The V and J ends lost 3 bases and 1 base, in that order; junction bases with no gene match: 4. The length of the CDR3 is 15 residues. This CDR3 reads CSVDATGGTNEKLFF. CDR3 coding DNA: TGCAGCGTTGATGCCACAGGGGGAACTAATGAAAAACTGTTTTTT. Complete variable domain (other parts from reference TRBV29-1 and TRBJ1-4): SAVISQKPSRDICQRGTSLTIQCQVDSQVTMMFWYRQQPGQSLTLIATANQGSEATYESGFVIDKFPISRPNLTFSTLTVSNMSPEDSSIYLCSVDATGGTNEKLFFGSGTQLSVL.

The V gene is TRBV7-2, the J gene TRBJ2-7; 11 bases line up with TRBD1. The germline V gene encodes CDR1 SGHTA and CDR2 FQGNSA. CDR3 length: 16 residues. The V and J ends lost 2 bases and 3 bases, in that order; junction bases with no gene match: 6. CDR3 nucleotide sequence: TGTGCCAGCAGCTTACAACACGGGACAGGGGGCTACGAGCAGTACTTC. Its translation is CASSLQHGTGGYEQYF.

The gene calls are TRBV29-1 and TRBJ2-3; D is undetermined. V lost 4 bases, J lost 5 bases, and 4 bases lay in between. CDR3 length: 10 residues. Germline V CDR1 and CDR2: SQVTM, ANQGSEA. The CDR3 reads CSVGLDTQYF. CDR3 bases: TGCAGCGTTGGTTTAGATACGCAGTATTTT.

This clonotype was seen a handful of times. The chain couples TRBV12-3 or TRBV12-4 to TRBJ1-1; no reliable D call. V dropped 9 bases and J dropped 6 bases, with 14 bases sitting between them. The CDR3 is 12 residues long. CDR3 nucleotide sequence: TGTGCCAGTCTTTTTGGGAGCGCTGAAGCTTTCTTT. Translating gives CASLFGSAEAFF.

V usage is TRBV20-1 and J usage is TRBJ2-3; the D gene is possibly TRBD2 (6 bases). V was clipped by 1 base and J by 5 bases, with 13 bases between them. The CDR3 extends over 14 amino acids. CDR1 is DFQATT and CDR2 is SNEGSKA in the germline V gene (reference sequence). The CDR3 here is CSARVVARGDTQYF. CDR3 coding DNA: TGCAGTGCTAGAGTGGTAGCGCGGGGAGATACGCAGTATTTT.

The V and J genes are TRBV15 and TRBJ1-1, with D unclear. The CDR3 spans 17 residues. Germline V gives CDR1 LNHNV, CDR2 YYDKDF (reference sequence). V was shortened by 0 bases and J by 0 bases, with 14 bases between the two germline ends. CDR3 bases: TGTGCCACCAGCAGAGATCGAGGGATGTTGGTGAACACTGAAGCTTTCTTT. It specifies CATSRDRGMLVNTEAFF.

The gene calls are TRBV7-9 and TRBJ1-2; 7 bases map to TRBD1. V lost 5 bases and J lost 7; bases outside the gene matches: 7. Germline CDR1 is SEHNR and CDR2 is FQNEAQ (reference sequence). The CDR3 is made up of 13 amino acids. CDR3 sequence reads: CASSQGQCGGYTF. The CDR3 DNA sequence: TGTGCCAGCAGCCAGGGACAGTGCGGTGGCTACACCTTC.

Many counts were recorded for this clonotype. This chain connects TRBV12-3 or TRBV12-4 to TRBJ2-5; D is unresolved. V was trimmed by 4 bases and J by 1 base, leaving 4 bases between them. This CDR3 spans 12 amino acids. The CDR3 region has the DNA TGTGCCAGCAGTTGGACCCAAGAGACCCAGTACTTC. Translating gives CASSWTQETQYF.

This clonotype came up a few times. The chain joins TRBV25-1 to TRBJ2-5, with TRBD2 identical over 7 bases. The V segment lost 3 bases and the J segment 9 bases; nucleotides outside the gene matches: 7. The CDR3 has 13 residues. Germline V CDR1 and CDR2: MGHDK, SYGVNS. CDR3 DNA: TGTGCCAGCAGTGATAGACTAGCCGGGTCCCAGTACTTC. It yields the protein CASSDRLAGSQYF. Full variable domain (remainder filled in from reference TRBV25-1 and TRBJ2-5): EADIYQTPRYLVIGTGKKITLECSQTMGHDKMYWYQQDPGMELHLIHYSYGVNSTEKGDLSSESTVSRIRTEHFPLTLESARPSHTSQYLCASSDRLAGSQYFGPGTRLLVL.

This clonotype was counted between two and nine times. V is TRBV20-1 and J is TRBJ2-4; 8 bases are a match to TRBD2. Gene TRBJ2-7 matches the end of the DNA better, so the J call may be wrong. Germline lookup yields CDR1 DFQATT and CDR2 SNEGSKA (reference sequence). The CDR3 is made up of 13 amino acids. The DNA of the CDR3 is TGCAGTGCTCGCAGTAGCGGGGCCTACGAGCAGTACTTC. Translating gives CSARSSGAYEQYF.

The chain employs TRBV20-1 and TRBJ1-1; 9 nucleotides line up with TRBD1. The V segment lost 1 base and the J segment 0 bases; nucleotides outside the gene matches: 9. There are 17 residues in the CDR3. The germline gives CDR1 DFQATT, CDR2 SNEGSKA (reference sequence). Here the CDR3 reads CSARGFARDRVNTEAFF. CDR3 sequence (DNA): TGCAGTGCTAGAGGCTTCGCCCGGGACAGGGTGAACACTGAAGCTTTCTTT.

CDR3 in amino acids: CASRFERGVRGQETQYF. In nucleotides, the CDR3 is TGTGCCAGCAGGTTTGAGCGAGGGGTTCGGGGGCAAGAGACCCAGTACTTC. The genes are TRBV7-2 and TRBJ2-7, with D possibly matching TRBD2 (6 bases). The tail of the sequence fits TRBJ2-5 better, so the J call may be wrong. Per the germline V gene, CDR1 is SGHTA and CDR2 is FQGNSA. CDR3 length equals 17 residues.

CDR3: CASIHWSKTSGQETQYF. CDR3 DNA sequence: TGTGCCAGCATCCACTGGTCGAAGACTAGCGGACAAGAGACCCAGTACTTC. The chain is built from TRBV9 and TRBJ2-5, with 9 nucleotides matching TRBD2. Germline V gene sequence: CDR1 SGDLS, CDR2 YYNGEE. V lost 6 bases and J lost 2; bases outside the gene matches: 14. This CDR3 region has 17 residues.

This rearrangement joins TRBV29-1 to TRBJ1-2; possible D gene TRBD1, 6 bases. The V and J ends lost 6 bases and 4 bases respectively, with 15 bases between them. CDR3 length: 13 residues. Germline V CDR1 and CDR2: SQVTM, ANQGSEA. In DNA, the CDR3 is TGCAGCGTAACAGGGCGCTACCGCTATGGCTACACCTTC. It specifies CSVTGRYRYGYTF.

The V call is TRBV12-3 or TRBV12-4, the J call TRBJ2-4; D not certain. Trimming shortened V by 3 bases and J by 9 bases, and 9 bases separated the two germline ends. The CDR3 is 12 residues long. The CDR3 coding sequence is TGTGCCAGCAGTTTGAGTCAGAGCATTCAGTACTTC. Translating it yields CASSLSQSIQYF.

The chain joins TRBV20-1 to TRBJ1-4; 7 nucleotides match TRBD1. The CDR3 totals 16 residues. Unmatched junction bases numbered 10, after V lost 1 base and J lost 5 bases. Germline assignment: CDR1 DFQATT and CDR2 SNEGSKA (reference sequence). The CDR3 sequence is CSARVPTTGKNEKLFF. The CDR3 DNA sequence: TGCAGTGCTAGAGTCCCTACGACAGGGAAAAATGAAAAACTGTTTTTT.

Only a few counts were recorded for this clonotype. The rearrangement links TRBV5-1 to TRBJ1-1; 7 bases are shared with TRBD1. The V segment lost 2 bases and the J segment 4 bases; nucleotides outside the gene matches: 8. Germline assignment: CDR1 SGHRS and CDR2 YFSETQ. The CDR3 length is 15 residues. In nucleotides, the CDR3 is TGCGCCAGCAGCTTAAACAGGGGAGTGGGCACTGAAGCTTTCTTT. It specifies CASSLNRGVGTEAFF.

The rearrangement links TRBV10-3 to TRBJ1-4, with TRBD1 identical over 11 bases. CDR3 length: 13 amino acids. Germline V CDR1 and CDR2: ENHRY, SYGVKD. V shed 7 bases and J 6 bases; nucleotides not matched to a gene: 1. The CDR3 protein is CAIKGQGDEKLFF. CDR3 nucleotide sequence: TGTGCCATCAAGGGACAGGGGGATGAAAAACTGTTTTTT.

This chain's CDR3 is CASSEAGPTGRHTF. CDR3 nucleotide sequence: TGTGCCAGCAGTGAAGCGGGTCCAACCGGAAGGCACACCTTC. This sequence joins TRBV6-1 and TRBJ1-2; D remains ambiguous. CDR1 and CDR2 (germline): MNHNS, SASEGT. Trimming removed 0 bases at V and 12 bases at J, with 17 bases between. This CDR3 spans 14 amino acids.

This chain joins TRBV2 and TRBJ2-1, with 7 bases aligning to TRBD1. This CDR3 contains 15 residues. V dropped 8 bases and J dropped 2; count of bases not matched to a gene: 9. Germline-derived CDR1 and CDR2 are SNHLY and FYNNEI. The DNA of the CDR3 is TGTGCCAGCGGGGGCCGGGACAGAGCCTACAATGAGCAGTTCTTC. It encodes CASGGRDRAYNEQFF.

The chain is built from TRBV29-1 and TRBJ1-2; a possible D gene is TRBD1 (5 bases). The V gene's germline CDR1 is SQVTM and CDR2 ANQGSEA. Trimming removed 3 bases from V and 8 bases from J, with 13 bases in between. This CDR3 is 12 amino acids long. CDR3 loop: CSVDTGQGGYTF. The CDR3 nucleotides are TGCAGCGTTGACACAGGCCAGGGAGGCTACACCTTC.

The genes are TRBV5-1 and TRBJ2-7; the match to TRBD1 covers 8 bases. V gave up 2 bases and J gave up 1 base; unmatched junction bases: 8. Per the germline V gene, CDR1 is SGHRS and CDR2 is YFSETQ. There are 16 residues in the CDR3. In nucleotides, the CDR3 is TGCGCCAGCAGCTTCGACCCCGGACAGGGTTCCTACGAGCAGTACTTC. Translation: CASSFDPGQGSYEQYF. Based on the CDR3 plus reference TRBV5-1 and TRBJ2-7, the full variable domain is KAGVTQTPRYLIKTRGQQVTLSCSPISGHRSVSWYQQTPGQGLQFLFEYFSETQRNKGNFPGRFSGRQFSNSRSEMNVSTLELGDSALYLCASSFDPGQGSYEQYFGPGTRLTVT.

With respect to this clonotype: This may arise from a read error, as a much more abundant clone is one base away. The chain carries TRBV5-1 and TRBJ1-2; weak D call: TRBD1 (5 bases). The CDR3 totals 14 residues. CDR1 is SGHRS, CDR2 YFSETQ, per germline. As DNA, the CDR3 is TGCGCCAGCAGCTTGTTGGACACTAACTATGGCCACACCTTC. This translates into CASSLLDTNYGHTF.